This T cell receptor beta chain was identified during a study of shared clonotypes between healthy human individuals. Study results and caveats: Sequencing depth was predicted to influence how clonotypes are shared among donors. Some naive CD4 clonotypes, about 5.5%, turned up in common across four donors. Non-shared clonotypes showed lower generation probabilities than clonotypes common to all four donors. Enrolling few donors narrowed the genetic and exposure-history diversity that was represented.

The data were produced by immunoSEQ multiplex PCR, yet TCRdb's version contains in-frame clones alone and is incomplete. The table has some 600,000 clones, roughly 96% seen once. CDR3 length: 15 residues. Naive CD8 cells, CD45RO-negative and positively selected for CCR7, excluded terminally differentiated effector memory CD45RA+ cells. Note on this clone: Its matching antigen is unknown.

The V gene is TRBV21-1, the J gene TRBJ2-5; TRBD1 is taken as the D call from the table, unchecked against the DNA. TRBV21-1 is an annotated pseudogene. Sequencing was performed on naive CD8+ T cells sorted from blood. The TCR originated in a woman aged 25 to 39 in good health. The CDR3 DNA follows: TGTGCCAGCAGCAAAAAGGGGAACAGGGGTGAGACCCAGTACTTC. Translated, it gives CASSKKGNRGETQYF.